This T cell receptor (beta chain) was recorded in a study of tumor-infiltrating lymphocytes in primary liver carcinoma. The study, taken as a whole, reports: Blood had a significantly lower top-250-clone fraction than tumors did (p = 0.039).

Between roughly 20 and 30 mg of unsorted bulk tissue served as the source from which RNA and DNA were co-extracted. The CDR3 runs to 22 residues. The V and J ends lost 5 bases and 0 bases respectively, with 32 bases between them. Germline V CDR1 and CDR2: SGHAT, FQNNGV. From 400 to 550 ng total RNA, TCR beta cDNA was generated with a primer in the constant region. Researchers made the TCR beta libraries by running three nested multiplex PCR rounds with slightly modified ARM-PCR. Researchers ran the first two PCR rounds for approximately 10 cycles each with TRBV1-TRBV30 forward primers and a C-beta reverse primer. TCRdb re-called the multiplex PCR reads through MiXCR, storing one row per CDR3 protein. The sample includes tens of thousands of distinct CDR3 sequences, about 70% of them seen just once. This clonotype appeared a single time. Its antigen is not known.

The sample consisted of liver tumor tissue from sampling region 3. The sample's subset: tumor region T3, left-lateral pole. This sequence joins TRBV11-2 and TRBJ2-1, with D tentatively TRBD1 or TRBD2 (5 bases each). This TCR was sampled from a man aged 35-49 years with primary liver carcinoma and hepatitis B virus infection. CDR3: CASSLFYRGPVKQVSSYNEQFF. CDR3 in DNA: TGTGCCAGCAGCCTATTCTACCGGGGTCCCGTGAAACAGGTTAGCTCCTACAATGAGCAGTTCTTC.